Listed below are T cell receptor beta chains from one sample, sequenced in a study of T cell changes during pregnancy in multiple sclerosis. The repertoire was sequenced with immunoSEQ multiplex PCR; TCRdb's copy has only in-frame clones and lacks some. Here the sample spans around 50,000 clones, just under 90% being singletons. The sample comprised peripheral blood from another person, used as feeder cells. The receptors derive from a human donor whose cells served as feeder cells for cultures in a pregnancy study. CDR3s include the opening cysteine and the closing phenylalanine or tryptophan. The D gene is left open where the match is weak.

TRBV28 TRBD2 CASSVYLAGNTGELFF
TRBV5-1 TRBD2 CASSLLASGTDTQYF
TRBV18 . CASSPLGGDTDTQYF
TRBV11-2 . CASSFSPSSYNEQFF
TRBV6-5 TRBD1 CASSYGTGSNQPQHF
TRBV20-1 . CRPQETQYF
TRBV29-1 . CSVGDTEAFF
TRBV19 . CASSTAGESGANVLTF
TRBV7-2 TRBD2 CASSSRASGVVYEQYF
TRBV27 . CASSSGSYGYTF
TRBV19 TRBD1 CASSVGQVGTYEQYF
TRBV4-2 TRBD2 CASSSWTSGTDQETQYF
TRBV13 TRBD1 CASSYRGTEAFF
TRBV19 . CASMPRGNTGELFF
TRBV5-1 TRBD1 CASSWNPGTGQETQYF
TRBV28 . CASSFPGFYGYTF
TRBV29-1 . CSVEYDYEQYF
TRBV18 TRBD1 CASSPTGTNTEAFF
TRBV18 . CASSPDRSEAFF
TRBV5-1 . CASSPEGLSNQPQHF
TRBV9 . CASSISAFQGREEKLFF
TRBV29-1 TRBD1 CSVEGTGRGYGYTF
TRBV6-6 . CASREGSGNTIYF
TRBV7-6 TRBD1 CASSLGTGGAVDTQYF
TRBV27 . CASRKDSSNQPQHF
TRBV19 TRBD1 CASSQPDRGGNQPQHF
TRBV7-2 TRBD2 CASSLGGGAGDTQYF
TRBV5-4 . CASSPHGNSPLHF
TRBV4-3 . CASSLGEAGNTQYF
TRBV6-1 TRBD1 CASNSGTGANYGYTF
TRBV11-2 . CASSLEQGYTEAFF
TRBV9 . CASISTEHPGAVSVAKNIQYF
TRBV18 . CASSRTDWNTEAFF
TRBV30 . CAYQPNTEAFF
TRBV5-1 . CASSLGLFSYEQYF
TRBV10-1 . CASSEPGVRYEQYF
TRBV10-3 . CAISEDPRDNEQFF
TRBV28 . CASSLAGPNYGYTF
TRBV5-1 . CASSLEGSTYEKLFF
TRBV7-9 TRBD2 CASSLTSGYEQYF
TRBV15 . CATSRGLADTQYF
TRBV5-6 . CASSLARGVRQETQYF
TRBV5-1 . CASSPESSKNEQFF
TRBV6-5 . CASRVGQETQYF